The rows below give T cell receptor beta chains drawn from one sample of a study of T cell changes during pregnancy in multiple sclerosis. Using immunoSEQ multiplex PCR, the repertoire was profiled, and TCRdb retains in-frame clones only, with some absent. This table has 85,000 to 95,000 clones, 90% to 95% appearing once. The source material was peripheral blood, sampled after pregnancy. All receptors come from a female donor in good health, enrolled as a control in a pregnancy study. The CDR3 runs from the conserved cysteine through the conserved F or W. Fields, in order: D gene, J gene, V gene, CDR3 protein. D genes are given only for firm matches.

>-|TRBJ1-6|TRBV30
CAWTIDSPLHF
>-|TRBJ2-1|TRBV28
CASSPLQSNSYNEQFF
>-|TRBJ1-3|TRBV28
CASSPIQQWSGNTIYF
>-|TRBJ1-2|TRBV15
CATSRGRDSGYTF
>TRBD2|TRBJ2-3|TRBV19
CASSTGGGRGDTQYF
>-|TRBJ2-7|TRBV20-1
CSASNRNEQYF
>-|TRBJ2-7|TRBV15
CATSRSSSGYSYEQYF
>-|TRBJ2-5|TRBV6-5
CASSYSLAGRLETQYF
>TRBD1|TRBJ2-3|TRBV7-3
CASTRQGAVDTQYF
>TRBD1|TRBJ2-5|TRBV7-9
CASRNFPGTGGGETQYF
>TRBD1|TRBJ2-7|TRBV18
CASSPPGTVYEQYF
>TRBD1|TRBJ2-2|TRBV18
CASSPGTGATGELFF
>TRBD1|TRBJ1-5|TRBV6-1
CASSEGTGAFPTVNQPQHF